The 29 T cell receptor beta chains in this list originate from one sample, sequenced in a study of post-analysis software for immune sequencing data (dated by TCRdb to between 2014 and 2016). The study at large found these results: Patients showed significantly higher frequencies than controls for a handful of TRBV segments, among them TRBV5-6, TRBV5-1 and TRBV20-1.

Libraries were built with PCR. Sequenced on an Illumina HiSeq 2500. To reduce PCR and sequencing biases, unique molecular identifiers were incorporated into the TCR beta cDNA libraries. TCRdb handled the public reads itself, with Q25 trimming in fastp and clone calling in MiXCR, and kept productive beta chains. Identical CDR3 proteins give one entry, which carries the most common genes and DNA. Within this sample are about 820,000 distinct CDR3 sequences, with approximately 57% of them counted one time only. The ten largest make up 4.6% of the sample. Their antigen targets remain unknown. The source material was blood. The receptor source for this set is a girl aged 10-17 years with multiple sclerosis.

A single count supports this clonotype. This sequence joins TRBV2 and TRBJ2-5, with D tentatively TRBD1 (7 bases). The CDR3 totals 14 residues. Germline-derived CDR1 and CDR2 are SNHLY and FYNNEI. Trimming cost V 7 bases and J 4 bases, with 16 bases left between them. The DNA of the CDR3 is TGTGCCAGCACCGCGGGGCAGGGGGGAGAGACCCAGTACTTC. Protein product: CASTAGQGGETQYF.

The V and J genes are TRBV28 and TRBJ2-7; either TRBD1 or TRBD2 may supply D (5 bases each). Germline CDR1 and CDR2: MDHEN and SYDVKM. The germline V and J ends were trimmed by 6 bases and 4 bases, with 10 bases remaining between them. This CDR3 is 12 amino acids long. The CDR3 reads CASSIWGYEQYF. CDR3 nucleotides: TGTGCCAGCAGCATCTGGGGGTACGAGCAGTACTTC.

A single count supports this clonotype. The chain recombines TRBV7-9 with TRBJ1-1; no firm D call. The germline V gene encodes CDR1 SEHNR and CDR2 FQNEAQ (reference sequence). V was trimmed by 0 bases and J by 6 bases, leaving 17 bases between them. The CDR3 contains 16 residues. The CDR3 bases are TGTGCCAGCAGCTTAGCGCGTGGCAACCCGAGGGCTGAAGCTTTCTTT. The encoded protein is CASSLARGNPRAEAFF.

This clonotype has only a few counts. For the CDR3, the DNA is TGCAGTGCTAGAGATCCCTCCCGGGGCGCCTACGAGCAGTACTTC. Translated: CSARDPSRGAYEQYF. V is TRBV20-1 and J is TRBJ2-7; D possibly matches TRBD1 or TRBD2 (5 bases each). CDR1 and CDR2 (germline): DFQATT, SNEGSKA (reference sequence). V was clipped by 0 bases and J by 2 bases, with 14 bases between them. The length of the CDR3 is 15 residues.

The CDR3 DNA reads as TGTGCCAGCAGCCCCTTGGGACTAGCGGGAGCTGGCGATACGCAGTATTTT. Translated: CASSPLGLAGAGDTQYF. The chain carries TRBV7-3 and TRBJ2-3; 14 nucleotides align to TRBD2. Trimming at V came to 5 bases and at J to 6 bases, leaving 10 bases not matched to a gene. Germline V lookup: CDR1 SGHTA, CDR2 FQGTGA. This CDR3 region has 17 residues.

The genes are TRBV20-1 and TRBJ2-7; 16 nucleotides match TRBD2. The CDR3 is made up of 16 amino acids. Germline V gene data show CDR1 as DFQATT and CDR2 as SNEGSKA (reference sequence). The J segment lost 4 bases and the V segment lost 6 bases, leaving 9 bases of the junction unmatched. This CDR3 is CSAPGTSGRAIYEQYF. CDR3 DNA: TGCAGTGCCCCCGGGACTAGCGGGAGGGCTATTTACGAGCAGTACTTC.

The chain couples TRBV7-9 to TRBJ2-7, with a tentative D call TRBD1 (6 bases). The CDR3 extends over 15 amino acids. Germline loops: CDR1 SEHNR, CDR2 FQNEAQ (reference sequence). The germline V and J ends were trimmed by 5 bases and 2 bases, with 16 bases remaining between them. The CDR3 DNA reads as TGTGCCAGCAGCCCCGGTGCCAGGGGCACCTACGAGCAGTACTTC. The encoded protein is CASSPGARGTYEQYF.

The CDR3: CASSHYGQETQYF. As DNA, the CDR3 is TGTGCCAGCAGCCACTACGGCCAAGAGACCCAGTACTTC. V usage is TRBV3-1 and J usage is TRBJ2-5; D call uncertain. The CDR3 is made up of 13 amino acids. The germline V and J ends were trimmed by 3 bases and 1 base, with 6 bases remaining between them. The germline gives CDR1 LGHDT, CDR2 YNNKEL (reference sequence).

J is TRBJ2-5 and V is TRBV20-1; 7 bases map to TRBD2. The CDR3 has 18 amino acids. J gave up 4 bases and V 2 bases, and 19 bases lay outside the gene matches. Germline CDR1 and CDR2: DFQATT and SNEGSKA (reference sequence). The CDR3 coding sequence is TGCAGTGCTAGAAGAAGCGGGACTACAAGGAGGTCTGGAGAGACCCAGTACTTC. This encodes CSARRSGTTRRSGETQYF.

The table lists this clonotype with a few counts. The genes are TRBV5-1 and TRBJ1-2; 12 positions agree with TRBD1. This CDR3 has 16 amino acids. V shed 0 bases and J 8 bases; nucleotides not matched to a gene: 8. Germline CDR1 SGHRS, CDR2 YFSETQ. The CDR3 sequence is CASSLDLGQGARGYTF. In DNA form, the CDR3 reads TGCGCCAGCAGCTTGGATTTGGGACAGGGGGCGCGAGGCTACACCTTC.

This chain uses TRBV20-1 with TRBJ2-4; weak D call: TRBD2 (6 bases). Gene TRBJ2-7 matches the end of the DNA better, so the J call may be wrong. The CDR3 loop spans 14 amino acids. CDR1 and CDR2 (germline): DFQATT, SNEGSKA (reference sequence). Here the CDR3 DNA reads TGCAGTGCTCACCCGGGAGAAATATCGTCCGAGCAGTACTTC. Its protein product is CSAHPGEISSEQYF.

The chain is built from TRBV6-5 and TRBJ2-1, with 11 bases lining up with TRBD2. The trim removed 3 bases at V and 6 bases at J, leaving 10 bases unmatched. The CDR3 is 17 amino acids. CDR1 and CDR2 from the germline V gene are MNHEY and SVGAGI. CDR3 residues: CASSYSTLAGVFNEQFF. In DNA form, the CDR3 reads TGTGCCAGCAGTTATTCAACACTAGCGGGAGTTTTCAATGAGCAGTTCTTC.

The chain joins TRBV6-1 to TRBJ1-2; D unresolved. This CDR3 is built from 14 residues. V lost 6 bases to trimming and J lost 4 bases, with 15 bases between them. Germline V gives CDR1 MNHNS, CDR2 SASEGT. The CDR3: CASSPVVSGYGYTF. The CDR3 nucleotides read TGTGCCAGCAGCCCAGTAGTCTCGGGCTATGGCTACACCTTC.

V and J are TRBV29-1 and TRBJ2-7; no firm D call. Germline V gene lookup returns CDR1 SQVTM and CDR2 ANQGSEA. The CDR3 is 13 residues long. V lost 5 bases and J 2 bases, leaving 13 bases between the germline ends. CDR3 loop: CSVKGMTTYEQYF. CDR3 sequence (DNA): TGCAGCGTTAAAGGGATGACAACCTACGAGCAGTACTTC.

The chain is built from TRBV2 and TRBJ2-7; 13 bases fit TRBD2. The CDR3 has 16 amino acids. The J segment lost 3 bases and the V segment lost 6 bases, leaving 8 bases of the junction unmatched. Germline V gives CDR1 SNHLY, CDR2 FYNNEI. For the CDR3, the DNA is TGTGCCAGCAGCGACGGACTAGCGGGGGCCCACTACGAGCAGTACTTC. As protein: CASSDGLAGAHYEQYF. The complete variable domain, with remaining parts taken from reference TRBV2 and TRBJ2-7, reads EPEVTQTPSHQVTQMGQEVILRCVPISNHLYFYWYRQILGQKVEFLVSFYNNEISEKSEIFDDQFSVERPDGSNFTLKIRSTKLEDSAMYFCASSDGLAGAHYEQYFGPGTRLTVT.

In its sample, this clonotype was seen once. The gene calls are TRBV10-3 and TRBJ2-4; maybe TRBD2 (5 bases). The DNA end is more similar to TRBJ2-5, so the J call may be wrong. The CDR3 covers 17 residues. Germline V gene data show CDR1 as ENHRY and CDR2 as SYGVKD. The CDR3 sequence is CAISEGLRSGGMETQYF. The CDR3, as DNA: TGTGCCATCAGTGAAGGGCTGCGCAGCGGAGGAATGGAGACCCAGTACTTC.

This clonotype was recorded a few times. Here the CDR3 reads CASSPVGGRGTGELFF. The CDR3 bases are TGTGCCAGCAGCCCGGTAGGGGGCCGGGGTACCGGGGAGCTGTTTTTT. This sequence joins TRBV6-2 or TRBV6-3 and TRBJ2-2, with TRBD1 identical over 7 bases. CDR1 is MNHEY and CDR2 is SVGEGT in the germline V gene. V lost 6 bases to trimming and J lost 5 bases; unmatched junction nucleotides: 12. The CDR3 has 16 amino acids.

This chain uses TRBV20-1 with TRBJ2-5; 13 bases are shared with TRBD2. Near its end, the DNA agrees better with TRBJ2-7, so the J call may be wrong. CDR3 size: 18 residues. Germline CDR1 DFQATT, CDR2 SNEGSKA (reference sequence). In nucleotides, the CDR3 is TGCAGTGCTGGCGCCCCGACTAGCGGGAGGCCCAGGGTCTACGAGCAGTACTTC. Its protein product is CSAGAPTSGRPRVYEQYF.

This clonotype showed up just a few times. This chain connects TRBV29-1 to TRBJ2-3; TRBD1 agrees at 7 bases. The CDR3 sequence is 13 residues long. Germline CDR1 SQVTM, CDR2 ANQGSEA. With V trimmed by 7 bases and J by 2 bases, 6 bases remained unmatched. DNA of the CDR3: TGCAGCGGGACAGGTTTTTTCACAGATACGCAGTATTTT. As protein: CSGTGFFTDTQYF.

The DNA of the CDR3 is TGTGCCAGCAGCCAAGTCCCTAGTTTCTCATGCTACGAGCAGTACTTC. Translation gives CASSQVPSFSCYEQYF. The genes are TRBV3-1 and TRBJ2-7; D unresolved. This CDR3 is built from 16 residues. The germline V gene has CDR1 LGHDT and CDR2 YNNKEL (reference sequence). Trimming removed 1 base from V and 3 bases from J, with 16 bases in between.

A remark on this clonotype: An end of the junction does not agree with germline; a read error may underlie this. V is TRBV20-1 and J is TRBJ2-3; D perhaps matches TRBD2 (6 bases). CDR1 is DFQATT, CDR2 SNEGSKA, per germline (reference sequence). The CDR3 is made up of 15 amino acids. CDR3 bases: TGCAGTGCTAGACCCTTAGGGGAGGTCACAGGTACGCAGTATTTT. This translates into CSARPLGEVTGTQYF.

This clonotype was observed a few times. CDR3 nucleotide sequence: TGTGCCACCAAGGGGGCGGGGGATGAAAAACTGTTTTTT. It is translated as CATKGAGDEKLFF. The chain employs TRBV7-2 and TRBJ1-4, with TRBD1 matching over 7 bases. The CDR3 consists of 13 residues. V lost 10 bases and J lost 6; bases outside the gene matches: 8. The germline gives CDR1 SGHTA, CDR2 FQGNSA.

J is TRBJ2-5 and V is TRBV12-3 or TRBV12-4; 7 bases are shared with TRBD1. The J call may be in error: the DNA end matches TRBJ2-7 better. There are 14 residues in the CDR3. This chain's CDR3 is CASSDRVLLYEQYF. For the CDR3, the DNA is TGTGCCAGCAGTGACAGGGTCCTACTCTACGAGCAGTACTTC.

This clonotype has more than one count but fewer than ten. The chain is built from TRBV7-8 and TRBJ1-1; TRBD1 matches at 7 bases. The V segment lost 5 bases and the J segment 1 base; nucleotides outside the gene matches: 4. CDR1 SGHVS and CDR2 FQNEAQ come from the germline V gene. This CDR3 region has 14 residues. The DNA for the CDR3 is TGTGCCAGCAGCAGGGGGCTAGGGAACACTGAAGCTTTCTTT. It is translated as CASSRGLGNTEAFF. The full variable domain, with the rest looked up from reference TRBV7-8 and TRBJ1-1, is GAGVSQSPRYKVAKRGQDVALRCDPISGHVSLFWYQQALGQGPEFLTYFQNEAQLDKSGLPSDRFFAERPEGSVSTLKIQRTQQEDSAVYLCASSRGLGNTEAFFGQGTRLTVV.

In this sample, this clonotype turned up a few times. The rearrangement joins TRBV10-2 to TRBJ2-4; TRBD1 agrees at 7 bases. CDR3 length equals 17 residues. Germline lookup yields CDR1 WSHSY and CDR2 SAAADI. The trim removed 8 bases at V and 1 base at J, leaving 14 bases unmatched. CDR3 DNA: TGCGCCAGCGGGAAGACAGGGAGAGCGACGGCCAAAAACATTCAGTACTTC. Encoded protein: CASGKTGRATAKNIQYF.

This clonotype turned up a few times. The V and J genes are TRBV29-1 and TRBJ2-1; 9 bases match TRBD2. This CDR3 contains 14 residues. V lost 4 bases to trimming and J lost 6 bases; unmatched junction nucleotides: 7. The germline CDR1 and CDR2 sequences are SQVTM and ANQGSEA. The CDR3 spells CSVGWRGGLNEQFF. Written as DNA, the CDR3 is TGCAGCGTTGGTTGGCGGGGGGGCCTCAATGAGCAGTTCTTC.

The J gene is TRBJ2-3, the V gene TRBV30; 10 bases are shared with TRBD2. This CDR3 is built from 14 residues. With 5 bases clipped from V and 2 bases from J, the junction kept 4 bases outside the gene matches. Germline-derived CDR1 and CDR2 are GTSNPN and SVGIG (reference sequence). This CDR3 is CAWEREGITDTQYF. Here the CDR3 DNA reads TGTGCCTGGGAGCGGGAGGGAATCACAGATACGCAGTATTTT.

This chain joins TRBV5-6 and TRBJ2-4, with D perhaps TRBD2 (6 bases). The better agreement between TRBJ2-7 and the DNA end casts doubt on the J call. Per germline, CDR1 SGHDT and CDR2 YYEEEE. The CDR3 is 15 residues long. The CDR3 DNA reads as TGTGCCAGCAGCCACGTTCCAGCGGGTTACTCCGAGCAGTACTTC. Translated: CASSHVPAGYSEQYF.

V and J are TRBV28 and TRBJ2-5; TRBD2 aligns across 11 bases. The CDR3 covers 17 residues. Trimming at V came to 1 base and at J to 5 bases, leaving 9 bases not matched to a gene. Germline V lookup: CDR1 MDHEN, CDR2 SYDVKM. The DNA of the CDR3 is TGTGCCAGCAGTTTATTGGCACTAGCGGGAGTTCGGGAGACCCAGTACTTC. It encodes CASSLLALAGVRETQYF.